This T cell receptor (beta chain) is drawn from a study of T cell responses to AZD1222 COVID-19 vaccine. Whole-study results and caveats: Vaccine-associated CD4 TCRs spanned spike, dominant at 160-218 and 743-854. Repertoire sampling happened only post peak T cell response.

V was pared by 6 bases and J by 0 bases, with 14 bases between. CDR3 size: 15 residues. Per the germline V gene, CDR1 is MNHEY and CDR2 is SVGAGI. Pooling covered second doses at about 4 or about 12 weeks. As to this clone: The antigen remains unidentified.

Profiling relied on immunoSEQ multiplex PCR, and the TCRdb table lists in-frame clones only, not all of them. The repertoire holds 150,000 to 190,000 clones, 90% seen once, with 1.5% in the top ten. Source: peripheral blood, taken 28 days after the second AZD1222 dose. This TCR came from an adult who received the AZD1222 COVID-19 vaccine. V is TRBV6-5 and J is TRBJ1-2, with D possibly being TRBD1 (5 bases). CDR3 nucleotides: TGTGCCAGCAGCAACCCGGGACGGACTAACTATGGCTACACCTTC. Translating gives CASSNPGRTNYGYTF.